Each of the 19 T cell receptor beta chains below was sequenced from the same sample in a study of Ad26.COV2.S vaccination and SARS-CoV-2 variants. TCRdb's table, derived via immunoSEQ multiplex PCR, lists solely in-frame clones and lacks some. This repertoire shows about 350,000 clones, about 90% found once; its top ten account for under 5%. The specimen comprised peripheral blood, sampled after recovery from COVID-19. The receptors here all came from a human donor who had recovered from COVID-19.

This chain uses TRBV5-1 with TRBJ2-5; TRBD1 matches 7 bases. V shed 0 bases and J 3 bases; nucleotides not matched to a gene: 2. The germline V gene encodes CDR1 SGHRS and CDR2 YFSETQ. The CDR3 is 14 amino acids. CDR3 coding DNA: TGCGCCAGCAGCTTGGCGGGACAGAAAGAGACCCAGTACTTC. This translates into CASSLAGQKETQYF.

The chain links TRBV18 to TRBJ1-2; D gene uncertain. Germline values: CDR1 KGHSH, CDR2 LQKENI. This CDR3 comprises 14 residues. Deletions cut 4 bases from V and 2 bases from J, with 11 bases between. The CDR3 DNA reads TGTGCCAGCTCACGATCGGACGGGAACTATGGCTACACCTTC. Amino acid sequence: CASSRSDGNYGYTF.

V usage is TRBV9 and J usage is TRBJ2-7; D tentatively reads TRBD1 or TRBD2 (5 bases each). The ends were cut back, 2 bases at V and 3 bases at J, with 12 bases in the middle. This CDR3 comprises 14 residues. Germline V lookup: CDR1 SGDLS, CDR2 YYNGEE. As DNA, the CDR3 is TGTGCCAGCAGCGTTCGGGGCTCCGGCTACGAGCAGTACTTC. It encodes CASSVRGSGYEQYF.

The CDR3 DNA follows: TGTGCCAGCAGTTGGGGCAGATATGGCTACACCTTC. Translating gives CASSWGRYGYTF. The rearrangement joins TRBV12-3 or TRBV12-4 to TRBJ1-2; perhaps TRBD1 as D (5 bases). The ends were cut back, 4 bases at V and 5 bases at J, with 8 bases in the middle. CDR3 length: 12 amino acids.

This chain connects TRBV28 to TRBJ2-1; 10 bases are a match to TRBD2. The CDR3 covers 13 residues. Germline CDR1 MDHEN, CDR2 SYDVKM. The trim removed 7 bases at V and 11 bases at J, leaving 8 bases unmatched. The CDR3 spells CASTSGGAMKQFF. CDR3 bases: TGTGCCAGCACCAGCGGGGGGGCAATGAAGCAGTTCTTC.

This clone was observed once. The gene calls are TRBV24-1 and TRBJ2-3; no clear D. This CDR3 is 12 amino acids long. V lost 4 bases and J 3 bases, leaving 4 bases between the germline ends. The germline V gene encodes CDR1 KGHDR and CDR2 SFDVKD. The CDR3 here is CATSEGTDTQYF. The CDR3 nucleotides read TGTGCCACCAGTGAAGGAACAGATACGCAGTATTTT.

This chain uses TRBV28 with TRBJ1-6; unclear D gene. There are 13 residues in the CDR3. The ends were cut back, 5 bases at V and 14 bases at J, with 16 bases in the middle. Germline V gene data show CDR1 as MDHEN and CDR2 as SYDVKM. The CDR3 sequence is CASSLTQLLTLHF. In DNA form, the CDR3 reads TGTGCCAGCAGTCTCACCCAACTCTTGACCCTCCACTTT.

The chain has TRBV6-4 and TRBJ2-3, with TRBD2 identical over 11 bases. Germline V gene data show CDR1 as MRHNA and CDR2 as SNTAGT. V shed 6 bases and J 4 bases; nucleotides not matched to a gene: 6. The CDR3 runs 15 residues. The CDR3 sequence: CASSRLAGGPDTQYF. The DNA of the CDR3 is TGTGCCAGCAGCCGTTTAGCGGGGGGGCCAGATACGCAGTATTTT.

This chain uses TRBV29-1 with TRBJ2-6; the match to TRBD2 covers 8 bases. Germline values: CDR1 SQVTM, CDR2 ANQGSEA. This CDR3 contains 16 residues. Trimming took 3 bases from V and 2 from J; bases not matched to a gene: 6. The CDR3 sequence is CSVDQLGGAGANVLTF. As DNA, the CDR3 is TGCAGCGTTGACCAACTCGGGGGGGCTGGGGCCAACGTCCTGACTTTC.

The rearrangement uses TRBV19 and TRBJ2-7; 8 nucleotides match TRBD1. With 5 bases clipped from V and 3 bases from J, the junction kept 6 bases outside the gene matches. The CDR3 loop spans 14 amino acids. Germline V gene lookup returns CDR1 LNHDA and CDR2 SQIVND (reference sequence). CDR3 sequence reads: CASSSSGTGYEQYF. CDR3 bases: TGTGCCAGTAGTTCTTCCGGGACAGGCTACGAGCAGTACTTC.

This chain links TRBV29-1 with TRBJ2-1; TRBD2 matches 11 bases. The V gene end was trimmed by 3 bases and the J gene end by 6 bases; junction bases not matched to a gene: 10. The CDR3 is made up of 16 amino acids. CDR1 SQVTM and CDR2 ANQGSEA come from the germline V gene. CDR3 sequence: CSVDVWGGTSGNEQFF. DNA of the CDR3: TGCAGCGTTGACGTATGGGGGGGGACTAGCGGCAATGAGCAGTTCTTC.

The rearrangement uses TRBV2 and TRBJ2-5, with 9 bases fitting TRBD2. V was clipped by 3 bases and J by 0 bases; unmatched bases: 2. Germline V gene lookup returns CDR1 SNHLY and CDR2 FYNNEI. The CDR3 covers 15 residues. The CDR3 protein is CASSEERGDQETQYF. CDR3 nucleotides: TGTGCCAGCAGTGAGGAGCGGGGGGACCAAGAGACCCAGTACTTC.

The rearrangement joins TRBV5-5 to TRBJ2-1, with 10 bases aligning to TRBD2. V lost 0 bases and J lost 6; bases outside the gene matches: 3. Germline assignment: CDR1 SGHKS and CDR2 YYEKEE (reference sequence). The CDR3 is 15 residues long. This chain's CDR3 is CASSLDPSGGNEQFF. CDR3 nucleotide sequence: TGTGCCAGCAGCTTGGATCCTAGCGGGGGCAATGAGCAGTTCTTC.

This chain joins TRBV29-1 and TRBJ1-2; a weak D match, TRBD1 (6 bases). V shed 4 bases and J shed 5 bases, with 14 bases lying between them. CDR1 SQVTM and CDR2 ANQGSEA come from the germline V gene. The CDR3 contains 13 residues. The CDR3 here is CSVATTGRYGYTF. The CDR3 DNA sequence: TGCAGCGTTGCTACGACAGGACGGTATGGCTACACCTTC.

This clone was counted a few times. The rearrangement links TRBV6-1 to TRBJ1-1, with 7 positions matching TRBD1. The CDR3 covers 14 residues. Germline CDR1 MNHNS, CDR2 SASEGT. With V trimmed by 5 bases and J by 4 bases, 7 bases remained unmatched. This CDR3 reads CASSFLRQGTEAFF. Written as DNA, the CDR3 is TGTGCCAGCAGTTTTCTAAGACAGGGCACTGAAGCTTTCTTT.

The V call is TRBV10-2, the J call TRBJ2-1, with 11 bases aligning to TRBD2. V lost 3 bases and J lost 10; bases outside the gene matches: 8. This CDR3 is built from 15 residues. Germline V gene data show CDR1 as WSHSY and CDR2 as SAAADI. CDR3 protein: CASSDLLAGAQEQFF. The CDR3 nucleotides read TGCGCCAGCAGTGATCTACTAGCGGGGGCCCAGGAGCAGTTCTTC.

This sequence joins TRBV6-5 and TRBJ1-6; D is ambiguous. Trimming took 4 bases from V and 7 from J, leaving 11 bases between them. The CDR3 length is 14 residues. From germline, CDR1 is MNHEY and CDR2 SVGAGI. CDR3 nucleotide sequence: TGTGCCAGCAGTTCCGGAAGGTTCAATTCACCCCTCCACTTT. As protein: CASSSGRFNSPLHF.

CDR3 sequence: CASSQGGRGLLPPDTQYF. CDR3 DNA sequence: TGTGCCAGCAGCCAAGGAGGAAGGGGACTACTCCCACCGGATACGCAGTATTTT. The rearrangement joins TRBV3-1 (or the pseudogene TRBV3-2) to TRBJ2-3; 7 bases agree with TRBD2. The CDR3 is 18 amino acids. Germline loops: CDR1 LGHDT, CDR2 YNNKEL (reference sequence). Trimming removed 1 base from V and 6 bases from J; junction bases left unmatched: 16.

The V call is TRBV5-6, the J call TRBJ2-1, with TRBD2 identical over 13 bases. Trimming at V came to 0 bases and at J to 9 bases, leaving 3 bases not matched to a gene. The CDR3 runs 15 residues. Germline lookup yields CDR1 SGHDT and CDR2 YYEEEE. The CDR3 nucleotides read TGTGCCAGCAGCTTGGGACTAGCGGGGGGCCTTGAGCAGTTCTTC. Protein product: CASSLGLAGGLEQFF. The entire variable domain, with the rest obtained from reference TRBV5-6 and TRBJ2-1, is as follows: DAGVTQSPTHLIKTRGQQVTLRCSPKSGHDTVSWYQQALGQGPQFIFQYYEEEERQRGNFPDRFSGHQFPNYSSELNVNALLLGDSALYLCASSLGLAGGLEQFFGPGTRLTVL.